In this sample, the clone carrying this TCR beta chain turned up a few times. In making TCR cDNA, 5'RACE template switching added a universal primer site and UMIs to it. TCRdb redid the calling of the 5' RACE reads with MiXCR, one entry per CDR3 protein. Here the sample spans approximately 600,000 distinct CDR3 sequences, approximately 13% being singletons. This entry is derived from a study of T cells after yellow fever vaccination. V was pared by 2 bases and J by 5 bases, with 9 bases of the junction left unmatched. The CDR3 loop spans 16 amino acids. The germline CDR1 and CDR2 sequences are SGHRS and YFSETQ.

Sequenced material: PBMCs, taken on the day of the yellow fever booster vaccination. This TCR derives from a man younger than 45 who received the YFV17D yellow fever vaccine. The chain has TRBV5-1 and TRBJ2-7; 11 bases map to TRBD1. The CDR3 is CASSLTAGTGGHEQYF. The CDR3 DNA reads as TGCGCCAGCAGCTTAACTGCCGGGACAGGGGGTCACGAGCAGTACTTC.